Given below is one T cell receptor (beta chain) in context. Its specificity is unknown. The data derive from a study of T cell responses to AZD1222 COVID-19 vaccine. Generated by immunoSEQ multiplex PCR, the TCRdb table keeps only in-frame clones and is missing some. The sample gives around 150,000 clones, around 93% of which show up once; approximately 7% is in the top ten. The CDR3 covers 14 residues. Trimming stripped 0 bases from V and 4 bases from J, with 10 bases between. The germline gives CDR1 SGDLS, CDR2 YYNGEE. Study-wide results and caveats: Clonal diversity was possibly underestimated; the donors were predominantly white British and more often female. Seropositive AZD1222 recipients at baseline numbered only five to seven.

The sequencing here drew on peripheral blood, taken 28 days after the second AZD1222 dose. This clonotype originated in an adult who received the AZD1222 COVID-19 vaccine. This chain joins TRBV9 and TRBJ1-2; D remains ambiguous. The CDR3 DNA reads TGTGCCAGCAGCGTAGATCAATCTATCTATGGCTACACCTTC. Translation: CASSVDQSIYGYTF.